The TCR beta chain described here comes from a study of OX40 agonist ivuxolimab in advanced cancers. Turning to the overall study: Ivuxolimab was an agonistic, fully human IgG2 monoclonal antibody directed against OX40 (CD134), a costimulatory receptor. The monotherapy dose-escalation portion (N of about 47 patients) of the phase I ivuxolimab trial is reported in the paper. The purpose of peripheral TCRbeta sequencing was to test whether ivuxolimab changed TCR sequence diversity and led to clonal T-cell expansion. Patients were allowed to have had prior anti-PD-1, anti-PD-L1 or anti-CTLA-4 therapy, and 30% to 40% of the dose-escalation patients had been treated with checkpoint inhibitors. Intravenous ivuxolimab was administered to patients every 2 weeks at six dose levels: 0.01, 0.1, 0.3, 1.5, 3 and 10 mg/kg. In the dose-escalation cohort, around four fifths of patients were male, and the mean age was around 60 years, with a range of about 20 to 79. Partial responses occurred in three dose-escalation patients, of whom one had hepatocellular carcinoma and two had cutaneous melanoma. Of the roughly 52 patients in dose escalation, some 20 had hepatocellular carcinoma, roughly 15 had melanoma, 9 had renal cell carcinoma and 9 had head and neck cancer. Study-wide findings and limitations: In partial responders in the 0.1-3.0 mg/kg groups, normalized peripheral clonal expansion was found to be among the lowest, especially among CD8+ T cells. Clonal expansion of both CD4+ and CD8+ blood T cells was observed from baseline to week 6 at doses 0.1 to 3.0 mg/kg. The antigen specificity of the clonally expanded peripheral T cells was not determined. After ivuxolimab, expanded clones were on average more numerous among CD8+ T cells than among CD4+ T cells. Low levels of normalized T-cell clonal expansion were also seen in some patients who did not respond.

Patients with autoimmune disease history or receiving systemic immunosuppression were excluded from the trial. Peripheral blood for TCR sequencing was drawn from every dose cohort at baseline, at cycle 4 day 1 and at cycle 7 day 1. Samples were obtained from an open-label, multicenter, first-in-human phase I dose-escalation trial of ivuxolimab. Adults with locally advanced or metastatic head and neck squamous cell, hepatocellular, melanoma or renal cell carcinoma were enrolled in the trial. CD4+ and CD8+ T cells were sorted separately from peripheral blood before TCR sequencing. Comment on this clone: There is no known antigen for this receptor. No base-level quality is on record; no much larger clone is a single base apart.

For sequencing of the TCRbeta CDR3 region, genomic DNA was extracted from the sorted cells. The immunoSEQ Assay was used for sequencing of TCRbeta CDR3 regions. The immuneACCESS repertoire file appears here via TCRdb, limited to in-frame rearrangements. These files lack a portion of the clones; in checked studies, under half of the deficit traces to unresolved V genes, and the cause of the others is not known. The table for this sample lists roughly 60,000 clones; roughly 86% of them were counted only once. Together, the top ten hold about 3% of the sample. Sequenced here: CD4+ or CD8+ T cells sorted from blood, sampled in a trial of the OX40 agonist ivuxolimab. This clonotype was sampled from an adult with an advanced solid tumor such as melanoma, head and neck, liver or kidney cancer.

The bases are TGTGCCAGCAGGCGGGATGAAAAACTGTTTTTT. The resulting protein is CASRRDEKLFF. The rearranged chain carries TRBV2 and TRBJ1-4, with no confident D gene call. The trim is 6 bases for V and 6 bases for J, with a gap of 5 bases between the germline ends. CDR1 SNHLY and CDR2 FYNNEI were looked up in the germline V gene. The CDR3, from cysteine to phenylalanine, totals 11 residues. Here the CDR3 DNA is all that survives: 33 bases in frame from base 1.